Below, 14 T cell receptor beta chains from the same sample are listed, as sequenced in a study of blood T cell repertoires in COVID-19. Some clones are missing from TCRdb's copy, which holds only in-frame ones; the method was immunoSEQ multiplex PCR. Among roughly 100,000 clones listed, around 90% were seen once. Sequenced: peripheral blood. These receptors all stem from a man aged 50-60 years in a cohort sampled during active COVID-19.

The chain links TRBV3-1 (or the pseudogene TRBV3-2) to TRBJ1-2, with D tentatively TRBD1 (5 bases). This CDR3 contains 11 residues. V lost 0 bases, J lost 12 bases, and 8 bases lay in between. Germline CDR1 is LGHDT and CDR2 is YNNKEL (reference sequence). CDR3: CASSQETVHTF. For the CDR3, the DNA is TGTGCCAGCAGCCAAGAGACAGTGCACACCTTC.

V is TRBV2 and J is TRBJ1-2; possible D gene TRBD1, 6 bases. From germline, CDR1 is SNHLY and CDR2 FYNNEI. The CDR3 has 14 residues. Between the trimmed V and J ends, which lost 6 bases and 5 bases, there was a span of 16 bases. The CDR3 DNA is TGTGCCAGCAGGGACGGACAGTTGGGTTATGGCTACACCTTC. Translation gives CASRDGQLGYGYTF.

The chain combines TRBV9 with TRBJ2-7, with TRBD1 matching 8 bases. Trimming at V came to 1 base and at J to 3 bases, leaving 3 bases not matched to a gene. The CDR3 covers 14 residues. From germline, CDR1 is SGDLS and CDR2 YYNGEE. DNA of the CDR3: TGTGCCAGCAGCGTAACGGGACAGGTCTACGAGCAGTACTTC. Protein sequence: CASSVTGQVYEQYF.

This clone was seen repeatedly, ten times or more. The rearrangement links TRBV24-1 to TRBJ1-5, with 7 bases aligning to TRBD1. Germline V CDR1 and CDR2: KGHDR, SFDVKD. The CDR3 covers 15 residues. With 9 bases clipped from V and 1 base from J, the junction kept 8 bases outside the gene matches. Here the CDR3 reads CATRPGGESNQPQHF. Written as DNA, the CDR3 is TGTGCCACCCGGCCAGGGGGAGAGAGCAATCAGCCCCAGCATTTT.

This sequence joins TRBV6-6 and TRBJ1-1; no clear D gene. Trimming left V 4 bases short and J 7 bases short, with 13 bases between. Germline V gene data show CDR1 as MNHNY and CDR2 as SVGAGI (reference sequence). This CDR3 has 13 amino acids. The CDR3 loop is CASSFLPGGEAFF. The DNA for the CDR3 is TGTGCCAGCAGTTTTTTGCCAGGAGGTGAAGCTTTCTTT.

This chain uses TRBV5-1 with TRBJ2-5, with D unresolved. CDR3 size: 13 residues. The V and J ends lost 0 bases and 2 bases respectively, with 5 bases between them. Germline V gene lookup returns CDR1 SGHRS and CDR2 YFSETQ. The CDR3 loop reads CASSLVGQETQYF. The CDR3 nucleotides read TGCGCCAGCAGCTTGGTCGGTCAAGAGACCCAGTACTTC.

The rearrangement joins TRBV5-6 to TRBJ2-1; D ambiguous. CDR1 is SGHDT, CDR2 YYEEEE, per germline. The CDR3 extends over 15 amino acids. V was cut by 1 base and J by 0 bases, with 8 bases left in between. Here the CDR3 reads CASSLRQASYNEQFF. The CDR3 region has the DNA TGTGCCAGCAGCTTGCGGCAGGCCTCCTACAATGAGCAGTTCTTC.

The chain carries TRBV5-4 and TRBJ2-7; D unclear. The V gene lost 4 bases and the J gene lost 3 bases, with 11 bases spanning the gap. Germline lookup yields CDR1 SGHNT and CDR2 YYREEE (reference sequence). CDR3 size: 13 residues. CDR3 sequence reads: CASSLRLNYEQYF. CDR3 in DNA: TGTGCCAGCAGCCTGAGATTGAACTACGAGCAGTACTTC.

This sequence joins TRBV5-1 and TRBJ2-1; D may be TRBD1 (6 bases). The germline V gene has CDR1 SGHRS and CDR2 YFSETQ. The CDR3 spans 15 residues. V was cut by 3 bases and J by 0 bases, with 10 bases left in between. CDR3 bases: TGCGCCAGCAGCTCGACAGGAAGCTCCTACAATGAGCAGTTCTTC. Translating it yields CASSSTGSSYNEQFF.

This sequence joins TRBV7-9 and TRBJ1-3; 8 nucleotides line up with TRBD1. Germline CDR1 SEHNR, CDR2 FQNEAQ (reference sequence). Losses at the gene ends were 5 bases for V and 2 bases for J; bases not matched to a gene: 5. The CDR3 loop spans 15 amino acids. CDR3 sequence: CASSEDRVTGNTIYF. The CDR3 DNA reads TGTGCCAGCAGCGAGGACAGGGTCACTGGAAACACCATATATTTT.

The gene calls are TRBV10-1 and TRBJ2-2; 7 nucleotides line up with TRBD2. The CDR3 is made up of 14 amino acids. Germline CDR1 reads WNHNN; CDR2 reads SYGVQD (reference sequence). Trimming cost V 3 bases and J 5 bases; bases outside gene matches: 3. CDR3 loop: CASSDLGGTGELFF. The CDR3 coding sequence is TGCGCCAGCAGTGACCTCGGGGGGACCGGGGAGCTGTTTTTT.

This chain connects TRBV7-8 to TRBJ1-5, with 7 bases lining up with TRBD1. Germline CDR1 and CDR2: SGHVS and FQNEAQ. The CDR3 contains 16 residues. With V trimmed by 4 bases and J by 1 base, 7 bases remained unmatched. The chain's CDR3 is CASSSRGDNSNQPQHF. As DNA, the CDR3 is TGTGCCAGCAGCTCCAGGGGGGATAACAGCAATCAGCCCCAGCATTTT.

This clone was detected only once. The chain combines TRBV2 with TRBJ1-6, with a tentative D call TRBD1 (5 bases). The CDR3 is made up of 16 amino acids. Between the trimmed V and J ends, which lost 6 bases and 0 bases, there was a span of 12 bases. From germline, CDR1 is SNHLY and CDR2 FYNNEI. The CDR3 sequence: CASRDIDSSYNSPLHF. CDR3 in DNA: TGTGCCAGCAGGGATATTGACAGCTCCTATAATTCACCCCTCCACTTT.

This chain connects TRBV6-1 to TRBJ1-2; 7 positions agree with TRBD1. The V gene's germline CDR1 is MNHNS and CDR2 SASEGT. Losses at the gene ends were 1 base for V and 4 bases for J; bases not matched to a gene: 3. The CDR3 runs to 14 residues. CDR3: CASSEGGQLYGYTF. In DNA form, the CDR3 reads TGTGCCAGCAGTGAAGGGGGACAGCTCTATGGCTACACCTTC.